This T cell receptor (beta chain) originates from a study of memory CD4+ T cells and cytomegalovirus serostatus. The method was immunoSEQ multiplex PCR; TCRdb's version includes in-frame clones alone and lacks a portion of them. The sample shows 25,000 to 30,000 clones, over 70% of them seen only once. V gave up 5 bases and J gave up 3 bases; unmatched junction bases: 6. The CDR3 totals 15 residues. CDR1 and CDR2 from the germline V gene are LNHDA and SQIVND (reference sequence). Single viable CD3+CD4+CD8-CD45RO+ cells were sorted as the memory CD4+ T cells. Donors' CMV status reflects serum IgG against pp150, pp28, p38, p52.

The source is an adult in good health and CMV-seronegative. Specimen: memory CD4+ T cells from blood. This rearrangement joins TRBV19 to TRBJ2-1; 8 nucleotides match TRBD2. This CDR3 reads CASSRAGGYYNEQFF. The CDR3, as DNA: TGTGCCAGTAGTCGTGCGGGAGGTTACTACAATGAGCAGTTCTTC.